This T cell receptor (beta chain) was identified in a study of cytomegalovirus exposure and HLA in healthy donors (dated by TCRdb to the late 2010s). As for the study more broadly: An earlier analysis of several hundred of the donors reported 276 Gb of sequence data and 117 million unique TCR beta sequences obtained from roughly 180 million T cells. An early release that covered about 600 HLA-typed donors contained approximately 300 gigabases of sequencing data and around 80 million unique TCR sequences. Among the roughly 400 genotyped donors, around 81% belonged to the genetic ancestry cluster associated with self-reported Caucasian donors. The study was designed to test whether signatures of past pathogen exposure could be identified by cataloging public T cell receptors. The T cell repertoires of 700 or so subjects were profiled by immunosequencing and related to cytomegalovirus serostatus. Along with the roughly 670-subject first cohort, a separate validation cohort of 120 different subjects was used. The study combined high-throughput TCR immunosequencing, statistical association of individual TCRs with disease status, and machine learning to predict cytomegalovirus infection status. To study patterns of TCR occurrence, a later analysis re-analyzed previously published TCR beta repertoires from around 660 donors and added high-resolution HLA genotyping. Rather than drawing on any new phenotypic data, the later analysis identified candidate immune exposures from TCR beta sequences and the way those sequences occurred across donors. An earlier analysis of 500 to 650 of the donors applied high-throughput TCR beta sequencing to assess whether each TCR beta V gene segment acted as functional or pseudogenic. Donor age, sex, ethnicity and CMV serostatus were compiled alongside the repertoire data. In a later genetic analysis, genome-wide SNP genotypes for about three fifths of the 666 donors were used, and that subset was treated as a discovery cohort. All discovery cohort repertoires had been generated on a single sequencing platform. HLA typing included class I and class II loci at four-digit resolution. The number of donors typed differed by locus, with roughly 620-630 for A, B, C, DRB1 and DQB1, 522 for DQA1, 600 to 610 for DPA1, and around 430 for DPB1. A handful of DR-DQ haplotypes were treated as single units for association and clustering because of strong linkage in the cohort. Across some 400 genotyped donors of the cohort, an average of about 250,000 unique TCR beta nucleotide sequences per donor were sequenced, and around 19% of those sequences were non-productive.

What the research found in general, with its limitations: Most TCR sequences were observed very rarely across donors, whereas some public TCRs were present in many individuals. For the cohort, immune exposure information was limited to CMV serostatus. Broadly in line with IMGT annotations, most TCR beta V segments showed up in productive rearrangements about 87% or about 30% of the time in an earlier analysis of some 590 of the donors. A cluster of highly shared sequence variants was judged likely to be a technical artifact of the sequencing pipeline. When HLA alleles, especially DR and DQ, strongly co-occurred, TCR associations were difficult to assign to individual alleles. A later genetic analysis associated a missense DCLRE1C variant with V-gene and J-gene trimming of TCR beta chains, and an independent cohort replicated the association. Several of the top co-occurrence clusters appeared to be linked to parvovirus B19, influenza, CMV and Epstein-Barr virus, according to a later analysis. The study gave a list of 150 to 200 TCR beta chains associated with cytomegalovirus. According to the authors, the approach could potentially be generalized to other disease states and immunological phenotypes. In vitro tests confirmed that three of the cytomegalovirus-associated TCR beta chains recognize cytomegalovirus antigens. The earlier analysis of 587 of the donors excluded approximately 17 rarely observed V segments, including chromosome 9 orphons, because counts were too low. A further reported finding was that TCR beta sequences accurately predicted the HLA-A and HLA-B alleles for most subjects in the first cohort. Because HLA typing was unavailable for some donors at each locus, only the typed subset was used in association tests. Compared with the roughly 600-donor mean, donors in an Asian-associated ancestry cluster had fewer N-insertions in productive TCRs, according to a later genetic analysis. Only TCR beta chains were sequenced in this cohort, and the absence of alpha or paired-chain data limited detectable features. At a false discovery rate of 0.05, a later analysis linked 15,000 to 20,000 TCR beta sequences to specific HLA alleles. According to a later analysis, most CMV-associated TCR beta chains appeared to be HLA-restricted, and the HLA associations seemed to be driven largely by CMV exposure. Cytomegalovirus status was reported to be diagnosed by the classifier with high specificity and sensitivity in both the original and validation cohorts. Compared with equally common non-associated chains, HLA-associated TCR beta chains in a later analysis were more clonally expanded and had lower generation probabilities. Some IMGT-functional V segments, including TRBV6-2 and TRBV6-3, could not be distinguished by the 87-base-pair reads and were therefore excluded. Roughly uniform sequencing depth across donors was assumed in presence/absence analyses, although this assumption may not hold. In a later analysis, TCR association rates were found to vary across HLA loci, with the most associated TCRs seen for DRB1 alleles and the fewest for HLA-C alleles. Linkage disequilibrium might explain the correlated functional status among segregating V segments, but an unknown experimental factor could not be ruled out.

With respect to this clone: Its cognate antigen has yet to be identified.

In total, about 650 healthy bone marrow donors made up the cohort. Cohort members were all nominally healthy when sampled, although unrecorded immune exposures were likely present. The donor tested CMV seropositive, placing the donor among the 290 or so seropositive members of the cohort. Each donor provided a peripheral blood sample, and peripheral blood mononuclear cells were used for TCR beta sequencing. Genomic DNA extraction from the blood cell samples was performed with the Qiagen DNeasy Blood Extraction Kit. The library was produced with the immunoSEQ multiplex PCR assay. For the multiplex PCR, a mixture combining 60 forward primers for TCR Vbeta segments and 13 reverse primers for TCR Jbeta segments was used. A multiplex PCR assay on genomic DNA amplified the CDR3 region of rearranged TCR beta genes. On the Illumina HiSeq System, the amplified TCR beta libraries were sequenced as 87-base-pair reads. Per the authors' processing: In a later analysis, some 80 million unique TCR beta chains were counted across the 500 to 850 repertoires, and approximately 11 million of these chains were shared by at least two donors. A nearest-neighbor algorithm error-corrected the raw reads and collapsed the reads into unique sequences, merging closely related sequences to remove PCR and sequencing errors. Alignment of CDR3 sequences to IMGT reference sequences was used to assign V, D and J gene segments. For a sequence to be retained, a match of at least six nucleotides to both a V gene segment and a J gene segment was required. Rearrangements were called productive when the CDR3 lacked stop codons and stayed in frame with V and J; all others were non-productive. CDR3 was defined according to IMGT convention as the region running from the second conserved V-encoded cysteine to the conserved J-encoded phenylalanine. The earlier analysis of about 610 of the donors excluded any sequence lacking an unambiguous match to a single V gene segment. An earlier analysis of some 500 of the donors classified V segments as functional when productive rearrangements were above 56.7% and as segregating when the standard deviation between donors was above 5%. A statistical classification framework was developed to diagnose cytomegalovirus status using the catalog of TCR beta chain sequences. In a later analysis, V and J genes were assigned by comparing TCR nucleotide sequences against IMGT/GENE-DB human TR gene sequences. The TCRdist pipeline was used in a later analysis to assign CDR3 sequences and most-parsimonious VDJ recombination scenarios. In a later analysis, each TCR beta chain was defined by its CDR3 amino acid sequence together with its V-gene family, and reads lacking a unique V-gene family were excluded. In a later analysis, 500 to 650 highly shared, low-generation-probability nucleotide sequences were removed to address suspected cross-contamination and a sequencing artifact. In a later analysis, a clonal expansion index for each public chain was calculated from normalized within-repertoire ranks of inferred template counts. In a later analysis, generation probabilities were computed with a VDJ recombination model fitted to out-of-frame rearrangements, and the resulting probabilities were checked against IGoR. A later analysis scored TCR-TCR, TCR-HLA and TCR-CMV co-occurrence with hypergeometric tests, applying a repertoire-size bias correction to TCR pairs. False discovery rates were estimated in a later analysis by permuting HLA or CMV assignments 20 times. In a later analysis, co-occurring TCRs were grouped with DBSCAN, and TCRdist sequence similarity was added when clustering was performed within HLA-allele-positive subsets. Repertoires with fewer than 30,000 or more than 120,000 public chains, plus five repertoires with anomalous nucleotide sharing, were excluded from co-occurrence clustering. The clones in this table, taken by TCRdb from immuneACCESS, are in-frame only. Not every clone is retained; where verified, under half of the shortfall comes from an unresolved V gene, and the cause of the rest is unknown. The V and J calls and clone size were taken over from that table, and D and trimming were inferred from the DNA. This sample's table contains about 88,000 clones. The ten biggest clones cover just over 5.5% of the sample.

Based on the germline V gene (reference sequence), the CDR1 and CDR2 sequences are MNHEY and SMNVEV. The V and J ends are trimmed by 8 bases and 7 bases, leaving 14 bases between them. Including the terminal cysteine and phenylalanine, the CDR3 comprises 13 residues. Only the CDR3 part of the read is kept: 39 bases, read in frame from the first base. This receptor was identified in a girl aged 5 to 17 in good health and CMV-seropositive. The chain links TRBV27 with TRBJ2-2; the D region possibly corresponds to TRBD1 (6 bases align). Sequences were obtained from PBMCs. The CDR3 protein is CASRPGANGELFF. The sequenced DNA is TGTGCCAGCCGCCCAGGGGCGAACGGGGAGCTGTTTTTT.